Listed below are T cell receptor beta chains from one sample, sequenced in a study of molecular identifiers for immune sequencing clone quantification. In TCRdb, the PCR reads were re-called with MiXCR into one record per CDR3 protein. The sample consists of hundreds of thousands of distinct CDR3 sequences, roughly 25% of them appearing once. Sequencing input: naive CD8+ T cells from blood, with Jurkat cell RNA spiked in. The source is a human donor in good health. Some libraries in this study had Jurkat cell RNA spiked in. Each CDR3 is given with its conserved first and last residue. The order of the fields is D gene, J gene, V gene, clone size, CDR3 DNA, CDR3 protein. A D gene is named only where the DNA matches it firmly. Clone sizes are given selectively: once, few, many, or a class where the clone is expanded.

d_call: .; j_call: TRBJ2-5; v_call: TRBV30; clone_size: once; cdr3_nt: TGTGCCTGGGGTGTTTTGGGACCCACGTACCAAGAGACCCAGTACTTC; cdr3_aa: CAWGVLGPTYQETQYF
d_call: TRBD1; j_call: TRBJ1-1; v_call: TRBV6-5; clone_size: .; cdr3_nt: TGTGCCAGCAGCCCCGGGACAGCAATGAACACTGAAGCTTTCTTT; cdr3_aa: CASSPGTAMNTEAFF
d_call: TRBD1; j_call: TRBJ1-1; v_call: TRBV11-2; clone_size: .; cdr3_nt: TGTGCCAGCAGCTTAGCCTCTATTCTAGGACAGGGGTCTCAGAAAGCTTTCTTT; cdr3_aa: CASSLASILGQGSQKAFF
d_call: .; j_call: TRBJ2-5; v_call: TRBV6-5; clone_size: .; cdr3_nt: TGTGCCAGCAGTGGCTCGGTCCCGGTGGGAGTGACCCAGTACTTC; cdr3_aa: CASSGSVPVGVTQYF
d_call: .; j_call: TRBJ1-1; v_call: TRBV6-5; clone_size: few; cdr3_nt: TGTGCCAGCAGTTCCAACGGGGCGTCCACTGAAGCTTTCTTT; cdr3_aa: CASSSNGASTEAFF
d_call: .; j_call: TRBJ2-3; v_call: TRBV4-3; clone_size: many; cdr3_nt: TGCGCCAGCAGCCAAGAGTCCCGGGTTACAGATACGCAGTATTTT; cdr3_aa: CASSQESRVTDTQYF
d_call: .; j_call: TRBJ1-2; v_call: TRBV5-6; clone_size: .; cdr3_nt: TGTGCCAGCAGCCCAGGGTTTTACGACGGCTTAACTACCAGCCATGGCTACACCTTC; cdr3_aa: CASSPGFYDGLTTSHGYTF
d_call: .; j_call: TRBJ1-1; v_call: TRBV19; clone_size: .; cdr3_nt: TGTGCCAGTAACTTTGGCGACGTGAACACTGAAGCTTTCTTT; cdr3_aa: CASNFGDVNTEAFF
d_call: .; j_call: TRBJ1-6; v_call: TRBV7-6; clone_size: many; cdr3_nt: TGTGCCAGCAGCCCTGGGGGGGCCGCACCCCTCCACTTT; cdr3_aa: CASSPGGAAPLHF
d_call: .; j_call: TRBJ2-3; v_call: TRBV27; clone_size: many; cdr3_nt: TGTGCCAGCAGTTTAGTAGGGCGAGATACGCAGTATTTT; cdr3_aa: CASSLVGRDTQYF
d_call: TRBD1; j_call: TRBJ2-7; v_call: TRBV4-1; clone_size: many; cdr3_nt: TGCGCCAGCAGCCAACCTGGGACAGGGTTGGGTAGCGAGCAGTACTTC; cdr3_aa: CASSQPGTGLGSEQYF
d_call: .; j_call: TRBJ2-5; v_call: TRBV12-3/TRBV12-4; clone_size: .; cdr3_nt: TGTGCCAGCACCTGGGAGGGGGCCGTAGAGACCCAGTACTTC; cdr3_aa: CASTWEGAVETQYF
d_call: .; j_call: TRBJ1-1; v_call: TRBV10-2; clone_size: many; cdr3_nt: TGCGCCAGCAGTCCTTACCTGAACACTGAAGCTTTCTTT; cdr3_aa: CASSPYLNTEAFF
d_call: TRBD1; j_call: TRBJ2-7; v_call: TRBV6-2/TRBV6-3; clone_size: .; cdr3_nt: TGTGCCAGCAGTTACGCCCCGGACAGGGCCGCGAAGCAGTACTTC; cdr3_aa: CASSYAPDRAAKQYF
d_call: .; j_call: TRBJ2-7; v_call: TRBV28; clone_size: .; cdr3_nt: TGTGCCAGCAGTTGGAGGTCTATCCCCTACGAGCAGTACTTC; cdr3_aa: CASSWRSIPYEQYF
d_call: TRBD1; j_call: TRBJ2-3; v_call: TRBV2; clone_size: many; cdr3_nt: TGTGCCAGCAGGACGACAGGGGGCATCACAGATACGCAGTATTTT; cdr3_aa: CASRTTGGITDTQYF
d_call: TRBD2; j_call: TRBJ2-3; v_call: TRBV7-7; clone_size: many; cdr3_nt: TGTGCCAGCAGCCCCGGGACTAGCGGGGGGGCCGATACGCAGTATTTT; cdr3_aa: CASSPGTSGGADTQYF
d_call: TRBD1; j_call: TRBJ2-7; v_call: TRBV6-2/TRBV6-3; clone_size: .; cdr3_nt: TGTGCCAGCAGCCACTCGACAGGGAGATTTTCCTACGAGCAGTACTTC; cdr3_aa: CASSHSTGRFSYEQYF
d_call: .; j_call: TRBJ1-1; v_call: TRBV5-6; clone_size: many; cdr3_nt: TGTGCCAGCAGCTTGATAGGCAAGTCTGAAGCTTTCTTT; cdr3_aa: CASSLIGKSEAFF
d_call: .; j_call: TRBJ2-7; v_call: TRBV20-1; clone_size: .; cdr3_nt: TGCAGTGCTACGGGTGGCAGCTCCTACGAGCAGTACTTC; cdr3_aa: CSATGGSSYEQYF
d_call: .; j_call: TRBJ2-7; v_call: TRBV7-2; clone_size: many; cdr3_nt: TGTGCCAGCAGCGATTACGGGGAAGCCTACGAGCAGTACTTC; cdr3_aa: CASSDYGEAYEQYF
d_call: TRBD1; j_call: TRBJ2-7; v_call: TRBV6-5; clone_size: .; cdr3_nt: TGTGCCAGCATCCTCCGGGGACAGGGCGGGTTGTCGCAGTACTTC; cdr3_aa: CASILRGQGGLSQYF
d_call: .; j_call: TRBJ2-7; v_call: TRBV6-6; clone_size: few; cdr3_nt: TGTGCCAGCAGTTCCGGGATCCAGTACGAGCAGTACTTC; cdr3_aa: CASSSGIQYEQYF
d_call: TRBD2; j_call: TRBJ2-7; v_call: TRBV6-5; clone_size: few; cdr3_nt: TGTGCCAGCAGTGGGGAGGGACTAGCGGAGCCCTACGAGCAGTACTTC; cdr3_aa: CASSGEGLAEPYEQYF
d_call: TRBD2; j_call: TRBJ2-7; v_call: TRBV20-1; clone_size: many; cdr3_nt: TGCAGTGCTAGAGAACCCCTAGCGGGCTACGAGCAGTACTTC; cdr3_aa: CSAREPLAGYEQYF
d_call: .; j_call: TRBJ2-7; v_call: TRBV21-1; clone_size: .; cdr3_nt: TGTGCCAGCAGCATACCCTCGAACAGCTCCTACGAGCAGTACTTC; cdr3_aa: CASSIPSNSSYEQYF
d_call: .; j_call: TRBJ2-5; v_call: TRBV7-2; clone_size: few; cdr3_nt: TGTGCCAGCAGCTCAAAGTCTTACAGGGGGGGCCAAGAGACCCAGTACTTC; cdr3_aa: CASSSKSYRGGQETQYF
d_call: TRBD1; j_call: TRBJ2-2; v_call: TRBV27; clone_size: many; cdr3_nt: TGTGCCAGCAGGGACAGGTCCGGGGAGCTGTTTTTT; cdr3_aa: CASRDRSGELFF
d_call: TRBD2; j_call: TRBJ2-4; v_call: TRBV19; clone_size: .; cdr3_nt: TGTGCCAGTAGTTTACAACCCCCGGGACTAGCGGGAGGGCCAGCCAAAAACATTCAGTACTTC; cdr3_aa: CASSLQPPGLAGGPAKNIQYF
d_call: .; j_call: TRBJ2-3; v_call: TRBV3-1; clone_size: many; cdr3_nt: TGTGCCAGCAGCCATGGAGGGGCTCAAGATACGCAGTATTTT; cdr3_aa: CASSHGGAQDTQYF
d_call: .; j_call: TRBJ2-3; v_call: TRBV12-3/TRBV12-4; clone_size: .; cdr3_nt: TGTGCCAGCAGCCCCCATCCCTGGGGCTCAGATACGCAGTATTTT; cdr3_aa: CASSPHPWGSDTQYF
d_call: TRBD1; j_call: TRBJ2-5; v_call: TRBV5-6; clone_size: many; cdr3_nt: TGTGCCAGCAGCTTCGCCGAAGGGACAGGGGGCGCTTGGGTGACCCAGTACTTC; cdr3_aa: CASSFAEGTGGAWVTQYF
d_call: .; j_call: TRBJ2-7; v_call: TRBV4-3; clone_size: many; cdr3_nt: TGCGCCAGCAGCCAAGGGGCTAGCGCTCACTACGAGCAGTACTTC; cdr3_aa: CASSQGASAHYEQYF
d_call: .; j_call: TRBJ2-7; v_call: TRBV30; clone_size: many; cdr3_nt: TGTGCCTGGAGTCTGGGCTGGACCTACGAGCAGTACTTC; cdr3_aa: CAWSLGWTYEQYF
d_call: .; j_call: TRBJ1-2; v_call: TRBV6-2/TRBV6-3; clone_size: .; cdr3_nt: TGTGACAGCCTTATACCGGGACACCCCTATGGCTACACCTTC; cdr3_aa: CDSLIPGHPYGYTF
d_call: .; j_call: TRBJ1-6; v_call: TRBV4-3; clone_size: many; cdr3_nt: TGCGCCAGCAGCCAAGATGCGGGGATTAATTCACCCCTCCACTTT; cdr3_aa: CASSQDAGINSPLHF
d_call: .; j_call: TRBJ2-5; v_call: TRBV12-3/TRBV12-4; clone_size: .; cdr3_nt: TGTGCCAGCAGTTTGATGGGGGCGAACCAAGAGACCCAGTACTTC; cdr3_aa: CASSLMGANQETQYF
d_call: .; j_call: TRBJ1-1; v_call: TRBV6-2/TRBV6-3; clone_size: many; cdr3_nt: TGTGCCAGCAGTTACCTACCAACTTTTGACAGGAACACTGAAGCTTTCTTT; cdr3_aa: CASSYLPTFDRNTEAFF
d_call: TRBD1; j_call: TRBJ2-3; v_call: TRBV27; clone_size: many; cdr3_nt: TGTGCCAGCAGGCCGTACAGGGGTAGCACAGATACGCAGTATTTT; cdr3_aa: CASRPYRGSTDTQYF
d_call: .; j_call: TRBJ2-2; v_call: TRBV12-5; clone_size: .; cdr3_nt: TGTGCTAGTGGTACCCCGGGTGGACCCGCGAACACCGGGGAGCTGTTTTTT; cdr3_aa: CASGTPGGPANTGELFF
d_call: .; j_call: TRBJ1-6; v_call: TRBV7-9; clone_size: .; cdr3_nt: TGTGCCAGCAGCTCCCCTAGAGCAGGACGGGCCCACTTT; cdr3_aa: CASSSPRAGRAHF
d_call: .; j_call: TRBJ2-1; v_call: TRBV7-9; clone_size: .; cdr3_nt: TGTGCCAGCAGCTTATCGGGCGGGGCTGCCTACAATGAGCAGTTCTTC; cdr3_aa: CASSLSGGAAYNEQFF